The sequence of this T cell receptor (beta chain) was determined in a study of identifying expanded T cells in peripheral blood. Collection occurred without any documented infections or immune events in donors. Overall study findings and caveats: Differentially abundant clones: around 1.2 between replicates, about 16 at roughly 13 days, 19 to 20 at four.

The table came from immunoSEQ multiplex PCR; TCRdb's copy has only in-frame clones and leaves some out. Of 55,000 to 75,000 clones in the sample, over 75% were seen once. With regard to this clone: Its antigen is undetermined.

CDR3 length: 12 residues. Germline lookup yields CDR1 SEHNR and CDR2 FQNEAQ (reference sequence). V shed 5 bases and J shed 9 bases, with 13 bases lying between them. V gene TRBV7-9 combines with J gene TRBJ1-2; D gene unclear. The sample comprised blood. This sequence originates from a person aged 18 to 69 in good health. DNA for the CDR3: TGTGCCAGCAGCCAAACCCTTAAGAGCTACACCTTC. It yields the protein CASSQTLKSYTF.